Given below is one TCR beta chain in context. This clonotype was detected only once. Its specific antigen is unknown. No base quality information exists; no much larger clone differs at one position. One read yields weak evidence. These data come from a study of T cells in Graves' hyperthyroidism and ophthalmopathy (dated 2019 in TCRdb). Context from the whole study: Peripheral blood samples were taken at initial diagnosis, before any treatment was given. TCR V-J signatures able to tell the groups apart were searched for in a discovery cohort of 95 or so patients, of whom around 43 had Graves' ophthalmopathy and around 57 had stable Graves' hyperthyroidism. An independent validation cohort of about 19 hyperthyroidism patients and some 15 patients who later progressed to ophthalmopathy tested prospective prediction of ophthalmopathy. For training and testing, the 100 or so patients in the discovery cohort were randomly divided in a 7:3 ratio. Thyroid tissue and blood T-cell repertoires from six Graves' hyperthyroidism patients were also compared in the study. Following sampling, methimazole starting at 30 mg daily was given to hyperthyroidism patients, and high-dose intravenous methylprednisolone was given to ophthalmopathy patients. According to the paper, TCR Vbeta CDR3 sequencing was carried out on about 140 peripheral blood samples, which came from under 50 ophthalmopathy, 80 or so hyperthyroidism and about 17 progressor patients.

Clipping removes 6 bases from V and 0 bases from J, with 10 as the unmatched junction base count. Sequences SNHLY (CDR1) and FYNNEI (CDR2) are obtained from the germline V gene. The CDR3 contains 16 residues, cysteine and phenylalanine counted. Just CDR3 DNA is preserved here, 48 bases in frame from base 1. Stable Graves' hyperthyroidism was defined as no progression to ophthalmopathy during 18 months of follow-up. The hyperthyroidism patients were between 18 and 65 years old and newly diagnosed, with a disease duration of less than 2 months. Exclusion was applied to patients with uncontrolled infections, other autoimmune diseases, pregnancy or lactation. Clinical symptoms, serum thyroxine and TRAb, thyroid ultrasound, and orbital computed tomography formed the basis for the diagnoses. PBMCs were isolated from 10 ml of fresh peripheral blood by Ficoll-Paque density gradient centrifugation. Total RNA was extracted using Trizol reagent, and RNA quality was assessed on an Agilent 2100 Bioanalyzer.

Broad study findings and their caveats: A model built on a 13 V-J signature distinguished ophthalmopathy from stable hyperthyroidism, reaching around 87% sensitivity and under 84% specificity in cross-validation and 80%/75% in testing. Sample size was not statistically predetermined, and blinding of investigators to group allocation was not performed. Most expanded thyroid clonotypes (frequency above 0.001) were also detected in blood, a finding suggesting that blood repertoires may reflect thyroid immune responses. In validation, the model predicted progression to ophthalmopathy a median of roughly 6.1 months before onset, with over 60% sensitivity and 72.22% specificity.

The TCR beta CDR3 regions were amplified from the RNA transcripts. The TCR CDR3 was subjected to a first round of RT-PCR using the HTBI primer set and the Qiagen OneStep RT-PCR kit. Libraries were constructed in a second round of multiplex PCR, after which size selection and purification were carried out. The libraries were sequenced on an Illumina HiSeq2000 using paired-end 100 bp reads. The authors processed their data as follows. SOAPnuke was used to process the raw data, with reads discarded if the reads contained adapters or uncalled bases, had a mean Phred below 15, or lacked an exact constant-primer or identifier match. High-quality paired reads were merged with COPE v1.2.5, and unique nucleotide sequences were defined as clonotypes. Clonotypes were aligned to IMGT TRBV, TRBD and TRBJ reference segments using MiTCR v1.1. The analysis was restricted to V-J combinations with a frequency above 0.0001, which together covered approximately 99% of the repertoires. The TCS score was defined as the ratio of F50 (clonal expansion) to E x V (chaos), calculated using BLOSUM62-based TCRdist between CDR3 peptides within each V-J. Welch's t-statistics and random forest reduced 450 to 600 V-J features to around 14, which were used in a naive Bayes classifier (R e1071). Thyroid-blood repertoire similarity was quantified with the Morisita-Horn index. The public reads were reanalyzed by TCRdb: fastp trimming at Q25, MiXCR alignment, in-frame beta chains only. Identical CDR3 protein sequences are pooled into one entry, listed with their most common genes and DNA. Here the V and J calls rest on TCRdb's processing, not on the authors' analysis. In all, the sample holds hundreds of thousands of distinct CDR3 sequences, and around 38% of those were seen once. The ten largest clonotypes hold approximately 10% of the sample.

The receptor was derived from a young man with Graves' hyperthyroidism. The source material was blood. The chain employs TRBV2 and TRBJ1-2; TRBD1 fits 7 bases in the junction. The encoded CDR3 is CASSQFTGTANYGYTF. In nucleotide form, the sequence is TGTGCCAGCAGCCAATTTACAGGGACAGCTAACTATGGCTACACCTTC.